The sequence of this T cell receptor beta chain was determined in a study of blood T cell repertoires in COVID-19. Here immunoSEQ multiplex PCR was the method, and the copy in TCRdb shows in-frame clones only, minus some. Here the sample spans around 140,000 clones, 88% being singletons. The sequence derives from a man aged 45-60 years with acute or convalescent COVID-19. Sequencing input: peripheral blood.

CDR3 DNA sequence: TGCGCCAGCAGTCAATCTAGCGGGGCCCGGCTGCAAACTAATGAAAAACTGTTTTTT. Translating it yields CASSQSSGARLQTNEKLFF. The V gene is TRBV23-1, the J gene TRBJ1-4; possibly TRBD1 for D (5 bases). TRBV23-1 is an ORF, with its function uncertain. Between the trimmed V and J ends, which lost 0 bases and 1 base, there was a span of 18 bases. CDR3 length: 19 residues.